Shown below are 18 T cell receptor beta chains from a single sample sequenced in a study of glioma-infiltrating T cells after dendritic cell vaccination. The table came from immunoSEQ multiplex PCR; TCRdb's copy has only in-frame clones and leaves some out. The sample lists about 87,000 clones, roughly four fifths seen once, with less than 8% in the top ten. Time point indicated: after dendritic cell vaccination, including at tumor progression/relapse. Sequencing used blood, obtained after dendritic cell vaccination. The receptors here all came from a human donor with glioblastoma.

The genes are TRBV2 and TRBJ1-1, with a possible D match to TRBD1 (6 bases). V was clipped by 6 bases and J by 1 base, with 12 bases between them. Per germline, CDR1 SNHLY and CDR2 FYNNEI. The CDR3 contains 14 residues. This CDR3 reads CASRRQVGNTEAFF. DNA of the CDR3: TGTGCCAGCAGAAGACAGGTGGGGAACACTGAAGCTTTCTTT.

V and J are TRBV27 and TRBJ2-2; D is undetermined. V lost 7 bases and J 2 bases, leaving 8 bases between the germline ends. The CDR3 consists of 13 residues. Germline V lookup: CDR1 MNHEY, CDR2 SMNVEV (reference sequence). The CDR3 DNA reads as TGTGCCAGCATAAGCGATAACACCGGGGAGCTGTTTTTT. This encodes CASISDNTGELFF.

This rearrangement joins TRBV18 to TRBJ2-7; D call uncertain. The CDR3 covers 13 residues. Germline CDR1 and CDR2: KGHSH and LQKENI. Trimming left V 2 bases short and J 6 bases short, with 11 bases between. The CDR3 DNA reads TGTGCCAGCTCACCAGAGCAGAGGCCCGAGCAGTACTTC. Its protein is CASSPEQRPEQYF. Looking up the rest from reference TRBV18 and TRBJ2-7 gives the full variable domain: NAGVMQNPRHLVRRRGQEARLRCSPMKGHSHVYWYRQLPEEGLKFMVYLQKENIIDESGMPKERFSAEFPKEGPSILRIQQVVRGDSAAYFCASSPEQRPEQYFGPGTRLTVT.

V is TRBV30 and J is TRBJ1-1; D is possibly TRBD1 (6 bases). V was pared by 6 bases and J by 1 base, with 42 bases between. Germline CDR1 reads GTSNPN; CDR2 reads SVGIG (reference sequence). The CDR3 contains 23 residues. The CDR3, as DNA: TGTGCCTGTTTGTCATCCAGGAGCGGGATCCCCGGACAGTCCATCTTTTCGAACACTGAAGCTTTCTTT. Translated: CACLSSRSGIPGQSIFSNTEAFF.

V and J are TRBV19 and TRBJ2-7, with 8 bases that match TRBD1. The V gene end was trimmed by 5 bases and the J gene end by 0 bases; junction bases not matched to a gene: 3. CDR3 length: 14 amino acids. Germline values: CDR1 LNHDA, CDR2 SQIVND (reference sequence). The DNA for the CDR3 is TGTGCCAGTAGTCAAGGGACAGGCTCCTACGAGCAGTACTTC. Its translation: CASSQGTGSYEQYF.

The chain couples TRBV6-1 to TRBJ1-5; 7 bases agree with TRBD1. Germline CDR1 is MNHNS and CDR2 is SASEGT. The V and J ends lost 5 bases and 1 base, in that order; junction bases with no gene match: 5. The length of the CDR3 is 15 residues. This chain's CDR3 is CASSLQGGSNQPQHF. The CDR3 nucleotides are TGTGCCAGCAGTCTCCAGGGGGGAAGCAATCAGCCCCAGCATTTT.

This chain connects TRBV18 to TRBJ1-2, with D possibly being TRBD1 (6 bases). The CDR3 covers 16 residues. Germline-derived CDR1 and CDR2 are KGHSH and LQKENI. Deletions cut 2 bases from V and 5 bases from J, with 18 bases between. CDR3 sequence (DNA): TGTGCCAGCTCACCAAGGGCTCAGGGGCCCCCTTATGGCTACACCTTC. Protein product: CASSPRAQGPPYGYTF.

The chain has TRBV6-5 and TRBJ1-1, with TRBD1 matching over 8 bases. Germline-derived CDR1 and CDR2 are MNHEY and SVGAGI. CDR3 length: 13 residues. The trim removed 2 bases at V and 4 bases at J, leaving 0 bases unmatched. The CDR3, as DNA: TGTGCCAGCAGTTACACAGGGGGCACTGAAGCTTTCTTT. This sequence encodes CASSYTGGTEAFF.

The chain joins TRBV5-4 to TRBJ2-7; possibly TRBD2 for D (7 bases). Germline CDR1 SGHNT, CDR2 YYREEE (reference sequence). V lost 4 bases and J 0 bases, leaving 14 bases between the germline ends. CDR3 length: 15 residues. CDR3 nucleotides: TGTGCCAGCAGCCGCGGGGGCGGGGACTCCTACGAGCAGTACTTC. As protein: CASSRGGGDSYEQYF.

The chain has TRBV14 and TRBJ2-2, with 8 bases that match TRBD1. J lost 6 bases, V lost 0 bases, and 6 bases had no gene match. The CDR3 has 16 amino acids. Germline lookup yields CDR1 SGHDN and CDR2 FVKESK. For the CDR3, the DNA is TGTGCCAGCAGCCAAGATCGGACAGGGAGGCCCGGGGAGCTGTTTTTT. It encodes CASSQDRTGRPGELFF.

The genes are TRBV5-6 and TRBJ1-2; D possibly corresponds to TRBD1 (5 bases). In germline, CDR1 is SGHDT, CDR2 YYEEEE. The CDR3 runs to 13 residues. Trimming pared 4 bases from V and 5 bases from J, leaving 12 bases between. The CDR3 coding sequence is TGTGCCAGCAGCCCTAGGACACTTTATGGCTACACCTTC. Translating gives CASSPRTLYGYTF.

This sequence joins TRBV7-9 and TRBJ2-1; 11 bases match TRBD1. Germline CDR1 reads SEHNR; CDR2 reads FQNEAQ (reference sequence). This CDR3 contains 18 residues. With V trimmed by 5 bases and J by 4 bases, 13 bases remained unmatched. In DNA, the CDR3 is TGTGCCAGCAGCCTTCTACTCTCTGGGACAGGGGGGTACAATGAGCAGTTCTTC. Translated: CASSLLLSGTGGYNEQFF.

CDR3 nucleotide sequence: TGTGCCAGCCGACCGGGACAGACCAATCAGCCCCAGCATTTT. Translating it yields CASRPGQTNQPQHF. The rearrangement uses TRBV6-1 and TRBJ1-5, with TRBD1 matching over 7 bases. V dropped 8 bases and J dropped 3; count of bases not matched to a gene: 7. The CDR3 sequence is 14 residues long. Germline V lookup: CDR1 MNHNS, CDR2 SASEGT.

The V gene is TRBV18, the J gene TRBJ2-5; 7 positions agree with TRBD2. Germline-derived CDR1 and CDR2 are KGHSH and LQKENI. There are 14 residues in the CDR3. V was clipped by 1 base and J by 3 bases; unmatched bases: 2. In DNA, the CDR3 is TGTGCCAGCTCACCACAGGCGGGGGAAGAGACCCAGTACTTC. Amino acid sequence: CASSPQAGEETQYF.

The genes are TRBV9 and TRBJ1-1, with D possibly matching TRBD1 (6 bases). The CDR3 loop spans 14 amino acids. V lost 0 bases, J lost 1 base, and 7 bases lay in between. Germline CDR1 and CDR2: SGDLS and YYNGEE. This CDR3 reads CASSVVGGNTEAFF. In DNA, the CDR3 is TGTGCCAGCAGCGTAGTAGGGGGGAACACTGAAGCTTTCTTT.

V and J are TRBV5-1 and TRBJ1-2; D may be TRBD1 (5 bases). CDR3 length: 13 amino acids. V lost 1 base, J lost 6 bases, and 10 bases lay in between. CDR1 SGHRS and CDR2 YFSETQ come from the germline V gene. The CDR3 region is CASSLQGSNGYTF. CDR3 in DNA: TGCGCCAGCAGCTTGCAGGGTAGTAATGGCTACACCTTC.

The chain uses TRBV9 and TRBJ1-1; the D gene is possibly TRBD1 (5 bases). V lost 0 bases and J lost 1, with 10 bases in between. CDR1 and CDR2 from the germline V gene are SGDLS and YYNGEE. This CDR3 is 15 amino acids long. Here the CDR3 DNA reads TGTGCCAGCAGCGTAGGACAGAGCCAGAACACTGAAGCTTTCTTT. It translates to CASSVGQSQNTEAFF.

This chain links TRBV6-5 with TRBJ1-6; 7 positions agree with TRBD1. This CDR3 is built from 14 residues. The V segment lost 6 bases and the J segment 2 bases; nucleotides outside the gene matches: 1. Germline loops: CDR1 MNHEY, CDR2 SVGAGI. CDR3 in amino acids: CASRGTAYNSPLHF. CDR3 coding DNA: TGTGCCAGCAGAGGGACAGCCTATAATTCACCCCTCCACTTT.